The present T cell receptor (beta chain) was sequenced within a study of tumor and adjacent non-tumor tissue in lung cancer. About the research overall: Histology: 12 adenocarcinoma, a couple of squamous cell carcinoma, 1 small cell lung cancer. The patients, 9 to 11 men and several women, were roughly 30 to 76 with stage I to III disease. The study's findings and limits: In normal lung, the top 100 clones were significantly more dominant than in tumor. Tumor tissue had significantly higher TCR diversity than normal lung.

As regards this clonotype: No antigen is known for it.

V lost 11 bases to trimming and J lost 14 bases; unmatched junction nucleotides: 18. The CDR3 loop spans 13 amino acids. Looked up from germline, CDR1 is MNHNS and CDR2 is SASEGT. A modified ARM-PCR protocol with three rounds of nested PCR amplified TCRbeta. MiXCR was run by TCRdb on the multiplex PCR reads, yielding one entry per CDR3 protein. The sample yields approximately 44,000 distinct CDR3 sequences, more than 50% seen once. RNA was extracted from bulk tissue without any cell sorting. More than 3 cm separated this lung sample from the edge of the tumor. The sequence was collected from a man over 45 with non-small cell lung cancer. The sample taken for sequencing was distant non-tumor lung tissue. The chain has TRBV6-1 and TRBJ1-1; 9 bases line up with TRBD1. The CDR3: CAGGQGRWTVAFF. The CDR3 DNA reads TGTGCCGGGGGACAGGGACGATGGACTGTAGCCTTCTTT.